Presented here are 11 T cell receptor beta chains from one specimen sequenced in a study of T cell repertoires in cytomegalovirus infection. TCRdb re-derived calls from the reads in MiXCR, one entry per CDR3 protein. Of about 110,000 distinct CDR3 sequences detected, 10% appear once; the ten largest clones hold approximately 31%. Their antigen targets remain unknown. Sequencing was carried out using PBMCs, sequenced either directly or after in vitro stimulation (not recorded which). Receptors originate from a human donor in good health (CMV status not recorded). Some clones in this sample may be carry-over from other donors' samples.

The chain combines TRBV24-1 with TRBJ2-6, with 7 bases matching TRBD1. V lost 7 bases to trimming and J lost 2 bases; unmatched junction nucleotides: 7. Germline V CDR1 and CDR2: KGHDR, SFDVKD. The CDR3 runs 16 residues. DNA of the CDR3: TGTGCCACCAGCACAGGGGACATGCCTGGGGCCAACGTCCTGACTTTC. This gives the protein CATSTGDMPGANVLTF.

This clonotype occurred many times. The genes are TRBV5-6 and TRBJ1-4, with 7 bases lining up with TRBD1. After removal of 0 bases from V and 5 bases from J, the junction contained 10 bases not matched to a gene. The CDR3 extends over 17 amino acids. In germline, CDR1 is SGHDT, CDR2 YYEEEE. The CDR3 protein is CASSLVARDRPNEKLFF. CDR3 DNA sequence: TGTGCCAGCAGCTTGGTTGCCCGGGACAGACCGAATGAAAAACTGTTTTTT.

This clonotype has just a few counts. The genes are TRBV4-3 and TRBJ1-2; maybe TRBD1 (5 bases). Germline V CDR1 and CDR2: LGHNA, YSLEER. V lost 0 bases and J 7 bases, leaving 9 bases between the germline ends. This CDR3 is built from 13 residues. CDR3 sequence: CASSQDPRGGYTF. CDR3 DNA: TGCGCCAGCAGCCAAGACCCGAGGGGTGGCTACACCTTC.

The CDR3 loop reads CASSLRATEAFF. CDR3 nucleotide sequence: TGTGCCAGCAGTTTAAGGGCCACTGAAGCTTTCTTT. This chain connects TRBV28 to TRBJ1-1; no clear D gene. V was pared by 2 bases and J by 4 bases, with 5 bases between. Germline CDR1 MDHEN, CDR2 SYDVKM. This CDR3 spans 12 amino acids.

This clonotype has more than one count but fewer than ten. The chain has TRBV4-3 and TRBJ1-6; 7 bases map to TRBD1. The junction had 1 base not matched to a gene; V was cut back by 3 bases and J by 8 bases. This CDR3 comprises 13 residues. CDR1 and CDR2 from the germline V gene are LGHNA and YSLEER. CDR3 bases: TGCGCCAGCAGCCATACAGGGGATTCACCCCTCCACTTT. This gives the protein CASSHTGDSPLHF.

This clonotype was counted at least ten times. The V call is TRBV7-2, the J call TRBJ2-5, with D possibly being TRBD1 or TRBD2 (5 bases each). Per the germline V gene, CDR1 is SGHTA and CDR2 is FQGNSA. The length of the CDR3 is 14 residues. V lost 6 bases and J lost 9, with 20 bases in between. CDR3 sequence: CASRRTGTAVSQYF. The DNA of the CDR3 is TGTGCCAGCAGGAGAACCGGGACCGCCGTGTCCCAGTACTTC.

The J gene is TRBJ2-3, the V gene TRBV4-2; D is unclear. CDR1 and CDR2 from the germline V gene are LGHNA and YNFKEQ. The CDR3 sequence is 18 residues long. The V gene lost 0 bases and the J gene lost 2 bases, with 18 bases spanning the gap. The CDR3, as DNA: TGTGCCAGCAGCCAAGATAGGGTAACGTCACCCGCCACAGATACGCAGTATTTT. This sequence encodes CASSQDRVTSPATDTQYF.

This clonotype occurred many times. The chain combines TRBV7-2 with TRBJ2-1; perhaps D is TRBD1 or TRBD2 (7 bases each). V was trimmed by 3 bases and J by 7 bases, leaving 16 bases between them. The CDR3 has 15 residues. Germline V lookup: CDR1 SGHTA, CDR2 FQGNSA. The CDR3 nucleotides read TGTGCCAGCAGCTTCGGGCAGGGGGGGAGGAATGAGCAGTTCTTC. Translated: CASSFGQGGRNEQFF.

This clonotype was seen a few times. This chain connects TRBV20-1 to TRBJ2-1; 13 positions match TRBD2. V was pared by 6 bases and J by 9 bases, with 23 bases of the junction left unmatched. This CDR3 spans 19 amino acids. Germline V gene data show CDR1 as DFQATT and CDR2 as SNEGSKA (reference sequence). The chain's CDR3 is CSAPMQLAGGRGSFAEQFF. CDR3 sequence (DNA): TGCAGTGCCCCAATGCAACTAGCGGGAGGGAGGGGGTCTTTCGCTGAGCAGTTCTTC.

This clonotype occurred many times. CDR3 residues: CASSGTSGPTGELFF. The CDR3 nucleotides read TGTGCCAGCAGTGGGACTAGCGGGCCCACCGGGGAGCTGTTTTTT. J is TRBJ2-2 and V is TRBV6-2 or TRBV6-3; 12 bases match TRBD2. This CDR3 region has 15 residues. Germline trimming cut 5 bases from V and 4 bases from J; bases unmatched to any gene: 2. From germline, CDR1 is MNHEY and CDR2 SVGEGT.

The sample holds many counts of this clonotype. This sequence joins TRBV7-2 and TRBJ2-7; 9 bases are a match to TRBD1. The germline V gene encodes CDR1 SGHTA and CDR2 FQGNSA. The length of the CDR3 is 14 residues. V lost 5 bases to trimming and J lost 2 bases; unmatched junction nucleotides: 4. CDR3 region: CASSHRTGAYEQYF. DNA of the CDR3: TGTGCCAGCAGCCATCGGACAGGGGCCTACGAGCAGTACTTC. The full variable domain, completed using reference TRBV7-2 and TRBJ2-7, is GAGVSQSPSNKVTEKGKDVELRCDPISGHTALYWYRQSLGQGLEFLIYFQGNSAPDKSGLPSDRFSAERTGGSVSTLTIQRTQQEDSAVYLCASSHRTGAYEQYFGPGTRLTVT.